The T cell receptor (beta chain) described here comes from a study of persistence of HIV-infected CD4 T cells. Germline CDR1 MDHEN, CDR2 SYDVKM. The V end was cut by 11 bases, the J end by 9 bases, with 23 bases between. This CDR3 comprises 15 residues. Stimulation used around 10 ug/mL lysate from CMV-infected fibroblasts. Memory cells lacking CD40L and CD69 with high CD45RO were sorted. This clone was seen a few times. Its antigen is not identified. Sequencing used immunoSEQ version 4 in survey mode. Assay: immunoSEQ multiplex PCR; the TCRdb copy retains only in-frame clones and omits some. The sample carries fewer than 35,000 clones, over 80% recorded once.

The chain has TRBV28 and TRBJ1-6; D perhaps matches TRBD1 (5 bases). Sequences were derived from CD4+ T cells sorted from PBMCs after roughly 17-hour stimulation, sampled from a patient who received antiretroviral therapy. This receptor was identified in an adult woman with HIV who was CMV-seropositive. The CDR3 sequence: CAVTLERLGGSPLHF. In DNA, the CDR3 is TGTGCCGTCACCCTAGAGAGGCTCGGGGGTTCACCCCTCCACTTT. The whole variable domain, remainder taken from reference TRBV28 and TRBJ1-6, is DVKVTQSSRYLVKRTGEKVFLECVQDMDHENMFWYRQDPGLGLRLIYFSYDVKMKEKGDIPEGYSVSREKKERFSLILESASTNQTSMYLCAVTLERLGGSPLHFGNGTRLTVT.